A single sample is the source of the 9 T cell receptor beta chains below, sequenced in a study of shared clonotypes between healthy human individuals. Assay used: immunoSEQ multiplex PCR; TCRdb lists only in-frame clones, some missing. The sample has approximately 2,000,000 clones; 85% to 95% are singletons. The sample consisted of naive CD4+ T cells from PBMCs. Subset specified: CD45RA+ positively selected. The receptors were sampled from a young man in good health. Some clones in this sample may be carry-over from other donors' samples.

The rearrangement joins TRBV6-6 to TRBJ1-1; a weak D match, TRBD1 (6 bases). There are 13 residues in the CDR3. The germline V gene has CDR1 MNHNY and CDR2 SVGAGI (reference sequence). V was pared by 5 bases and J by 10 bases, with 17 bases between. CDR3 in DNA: TGTGCCAGCAGTGCTCAGGGGCGAGCCGGAGCTTTCTTT. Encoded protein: CASSAQGRAGAFF.

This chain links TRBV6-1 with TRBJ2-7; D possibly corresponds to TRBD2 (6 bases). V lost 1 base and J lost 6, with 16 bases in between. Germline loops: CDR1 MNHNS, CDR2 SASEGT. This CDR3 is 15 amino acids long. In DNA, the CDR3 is TGTGCCAGCAGTGAAGATCCGGGCCGGGGAGGCGAGCAGTACTTC. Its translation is CASSEDPGRGGEQYF.

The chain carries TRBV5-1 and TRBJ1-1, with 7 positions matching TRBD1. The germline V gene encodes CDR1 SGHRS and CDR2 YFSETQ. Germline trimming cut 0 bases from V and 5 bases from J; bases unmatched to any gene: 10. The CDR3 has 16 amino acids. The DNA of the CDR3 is TGCGCCAGCAGCTTGGCCGGCGTAACAGGGGAAACTGAAGCTTTCTTT. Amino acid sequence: CASSLAGVTGETEAFF.

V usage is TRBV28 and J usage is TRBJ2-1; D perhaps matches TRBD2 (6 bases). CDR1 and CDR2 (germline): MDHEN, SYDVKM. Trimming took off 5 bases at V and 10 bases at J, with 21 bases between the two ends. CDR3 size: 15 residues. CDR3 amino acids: CASSTTGLSPGEQFF. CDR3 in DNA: TGTGCCAGCAGTACAACGGGACTGTCCCCAGGGGAGCAGTTCTTC.

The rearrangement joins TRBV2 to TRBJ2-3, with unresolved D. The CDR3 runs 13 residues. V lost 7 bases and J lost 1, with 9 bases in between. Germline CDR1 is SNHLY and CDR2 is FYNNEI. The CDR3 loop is CASNQDGTDTQYF. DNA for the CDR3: TGTGCCAGCAACCAGGACGGCACAGATACGCAGTATTTT.

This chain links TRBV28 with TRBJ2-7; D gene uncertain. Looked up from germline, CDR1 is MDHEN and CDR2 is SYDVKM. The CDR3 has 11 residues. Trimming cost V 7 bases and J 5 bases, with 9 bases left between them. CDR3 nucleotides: TGTGCCAGCACGAACCGGGACGAGCAGTACTTC. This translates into CASTNRDEQYF.

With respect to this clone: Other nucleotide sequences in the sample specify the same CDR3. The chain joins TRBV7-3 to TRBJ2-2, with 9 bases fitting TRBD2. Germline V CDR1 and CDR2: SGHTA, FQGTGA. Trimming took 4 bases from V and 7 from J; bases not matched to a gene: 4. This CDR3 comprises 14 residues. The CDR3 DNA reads TGTGCCAGCAGCTCGGGACTAGCTGGCGGGGAGCTGTTTTTT. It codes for CASSSGLAGGELFF.

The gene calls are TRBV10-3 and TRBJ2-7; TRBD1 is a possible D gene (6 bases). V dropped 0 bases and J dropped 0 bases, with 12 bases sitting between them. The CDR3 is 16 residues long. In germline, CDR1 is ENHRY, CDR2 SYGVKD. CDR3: CAISESRDTISYEQYF. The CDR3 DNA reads TGTGCCATCAGTGAGTCGAGGGACACAATCTCCTACGAGCAGTACTTC.

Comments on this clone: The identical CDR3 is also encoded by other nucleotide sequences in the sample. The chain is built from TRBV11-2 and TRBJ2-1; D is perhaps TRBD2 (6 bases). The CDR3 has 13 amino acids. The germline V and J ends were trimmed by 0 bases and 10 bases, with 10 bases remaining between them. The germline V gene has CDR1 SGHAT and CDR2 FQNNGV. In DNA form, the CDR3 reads TGTGCCAGCAGCTTAGATCGGGCGGGAGAGCAGTTCTTC. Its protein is CASSLDRAGEQFF.